This T cell receptor beta chain was retrieved from a study of shared clonotypes between healthy human individuals. Study in general: A donor's plate count was three for CD4 naive and three for CD4 memory; CD8 naive had two and CD8 memory one.

This CDR3 contains 15 residues. Germline values: CDR1 SGHRS, CDR2 YFSETQ. The V and J ends lost 3 bases and 1 base, in that order; junction bases with no gene match: 7. Selected positively for CCR7 and CD45RO-negative, naive CD8 cells excluded terminally differentiated effector memory CD45RA+ cells. In regard to this clone: Antigen: not known. The sample has other DNA sequences that encode this CDR3 too.

Broader study findings: The sharing of approximately 5.1% of naive CD4 clonotypes was seen across a few donors.

Deep was the level at which the assay was run. Splitting of each subset's genomic DNA was done evenly across several immunoSEQ plates. The table came from immunoSEQ multiplex PCR; TCRdb's copy has only in-frame clones and leaves some out. The sample holds about 820,000 clones, roughly 92% seen once. This receptor was identified in a man aged 30 to 45 in good health. The chain is built from TRBV5-1 and TRBJ2-7, with 7 positions matching TRBD1. The specimen was naive CD8+ T cells sorted from blood. The CDR3: CASSSPGTASYEQYF. The DNA of the CDR3 is TGCGCCAGCAGCTCTCCCGGGACAGCTTCCTACGAGCAGTACTTC.